A single sample gave rise to the 29 T cell receptor beta chains below, sequenced in a study of regulatory T cells in long-lasting Graves disease. Time point given: persistent/refractory GD, antithyroid drugs over 5 years with positive TRAb. Extracted RNA from PBMCs served as the source of the TCR library. HTBI primers from iRepertoire and Arm-PCR of CDR3 regions yielded the TCR beta libraries. MiXCR was run by TCRdb on the multiplex PCR reads, yielding one entry per CDR3 protein. There are roughly 360,000 distinct CDR3 sequences in the sample; more than 20% occur only once, and approximately 28% lies in the top ten. Sequenced here: peripheral blood mononuclear cells (PBMCs), sampled when the disease was refractory, from a patient treated with antithyroid drugs. The receptors derive from a woman in her thirties or forties with Graves disease.

This clonotype was detected ten times or more. This chain connects TRBV2 to TRBJ2-2, with 7 nucleotides matching TRBD1. The CDR3 runs 14 residues. Germline values: CDR1 SNHLY, CDR2 FYNNEI. After removal of 6 bases from V and 6 bases from J, the junction contained 7 bases not matched to a gene. The CDR3 DNA reads TGTGCCAGCAGAGCCGACAGGGCGGCCGGGGAGCTGTTTTTT. Translation: CASRADRAAGELFF.

This clonotype appeared a few times. This rearrangement joins TRBV20-1 to TRBJ1-4; D is undetermined. The germline V and J ends were trimmed by 0 bases and 2 bases, with 7 bases remaining between them. CDR3 length: 14 amino acids. From germline, CDR1 is DFQATT and CDR2 SNEGSKA (reference sequence). CDR3 sequence: CSARERVTNEKLFF. In DNA, the CDR3 is TGCAGTGCTAGAGAGAGGGTCACTAATGAAAAACTGTTTTTT.

As to this clonotype: A much bigger clone sits one base away, suggesting this may be a read error. This chain uses TRBV9 with TRBJ2-7; maybe TRBD1 (6 bases). V lost 0 bases and J lost 3, with 7 bases in between. The CDR3 totals 13 residues. Germline CDR1 and CDR2: SGDLS and YYNGEE. CDR3 protein: CASSVAQGYEQYF. The CDR3 DNA sequence: TGTGCCAGCAGCGTAGCACAGGGCTACGAGCAGTACTTC.

This clonotype was observed a handful of times. This rearrangement joins TRBV6-2 or TRBV6-3 to TRBJ1-4; D might be TRBD1 (5 bases). CDR3 size: 16 residues. The germline CDR1 and CDR2 sequences are MNHEY and SVGEGT. V was shortened by 2 bases and J by 4 bases, with 14 bases between the two germline ends. CDR3 bases: TGTGCCAGCAGTTACACAAGTGTAGGGGATAATGAAAAACTGTTTTTT. Translating gives CASSYTSVGDNEKLFF.

This clonotype is a singleton in its sample. V and J are TRBV28 and TRBJ2-3; 11 nucleotides agree with TRBD1. The CDR3 contains 14 residues. V shed 10 bases and J 7 bases; nucleotides not matched to a gene: 10. The germline V gene has CDR1 MDHEN and CDR2 SYDVKM. CDR3 coding DNA: TGTGCCACCACGGACAGGGGGCCCTTCCATACGCAGTATTTT. This gives the protein CATTDRGPFHTQYF.

This clonotype was counted ten times or more. The chain has TRBV11-2 and TRBJ2-2; 11 bases line up with TRBD2. The CDR3 length is 15 residues. From germline, CDR1 is SGHAT and CDR2 FQNNGV. Trimming took 3 bases from V and 11 from J; bases not matched to a gene: 8. The CDR3 DNA reads TGTGCCAGCAGCTTCGGACTAGCGGGTCGCGGAGAGCTGTTTTTT. Translated, it gives CASSFGLAGRGELFF.

This clonotype was detected a few times. The genes are TRBV20-1 and TRBJ2-3; D is uncertain. Trimming took off 5 bases at V and 8 bases at J, with 8 bases between the two ends. There are 10 residues in the CDR3. The germline gives CDR1 DFQATT, CDR2 SNEGSKA (reference sequence). The CDR3 DNA sequence: TGCAGTGCTGGTCGGACTACGCAGTATTTT. It yields the protein CSAGRTTQYF.

This clonotype was counted ten times or more. The chain links TRBV2 to TRBJ1-5, with TRBD1 matching over 9 bases. The CDR3 contains 15 residues. V lost 8 bases, J lost 5 bases, and 10 bases stayed unmatched. Germline V gene sequence: CDR1 SNHLY, CDR2 FYNNEI. The CDR3 coding sequence is TGTGCCAGCTCCAGATTCGGGACAGGGTATCAGCCCCAGCATTTT. It yields the protein CASSRFGTGYQPQHF.

This clonotype was recorded only once. A much larger clone lies one base from this, so it may be a read error. The chain employs TRBV12-3 or TRBV12-4 and TRBJ2-2; D might be TRBD2 (5 bases). The CDR3 is 16 residues long. V was pared by 2 bases and J by 6 bases, with 16 bases between. CDR3 DNA sequence: TGTGCCAGCAGTTTACATTCTGGACTGAGCGCCGGGGAGCTGTTTTTT. Translation gives CASSLHSGLSAGELFF.

This clonotype was observed many times. The chain has TRBV28 and TRBJ1-2, with a possible D match to TRBD1 (6 bases). From germline, CDR1 is MDHEN and CDR2 SYDVKM. The length of the CDR3 is 15 residues. Between the trimmed V and J ends, which lost 6 bases and 6 bases, there was a span of 20 bases. The CDR3 DNA reads TGTGCCAGCAGCTCTAGGTCAGGGGCTTACAATGGCTACACCTTC. Translated: CASSSRSGAYNGYTF.

As to this clonotype: The germline gene is not matched at one end of the junction; a read error may be the cause. The rearrangement links TRBV5-1 to TRBJ2-7; possible D gene TRBD1, 6 bases. Germline CDR1 is SGHRS and CDR2 is YFSETQ. CDR3 length: 16 amino acids. CDR3 bases: TGCGCCAGCAGCTGGGGTGGGGCAGGGGCCTCCTACGAGCAGCACTTC. It is translated as CASSWGGAGASYEQHF.

The chain has TRBV30 and TRBJ2-7; 12 positions match TRBD2. J gave up 6 bases and V 1 base, and 4 bases lay outside the gene matches. The CDR3 totals 14 residues. Looked up from germline, CDR1 is GTSNPN and CDR2 is SVGIG (reference sequence). Here the CDR3 reads CAWSGLAGAGEQYF. Written as DNA, the CDR3 is TGTGCCTGGAGTGGACTAGCGGGAGCGGGCGAGCAGTACTTC.

The sample holds a few counts of this clonotype. The V gene is TRBV5-1, the J gene TRBJ2-6; TRBD1 matches 8 bases. The V gene end was trimmed by 5 bases and the J gene end by 0 bases; junction bases not matched to a gene: 7. This CDR3 spans 17 amino acids. From germline, CDR1 is SGHRS and CDR2 YFSETQ. The CDR3 DNA follows: TGCGCCAGCAGTCCTGGGACAGGTATCTCTGGGGCCAACGTCCTGACTTTC. Residues: CASSPGTGISGANVLTF.

This clonotype came up a few times. J is TRBJ2-2 and V is TRBV27; D is unresolved. The CDR3 sequence is 15 residues long. Trimming shortened V by 5 bases and J by 1 base, and 11 bases separated the two germline ends. Germline CDR1 MNHEY, CDR2 SMNVEV (reference sequence). CDR3 DNA sequence: TGTGCCAGCAGTACCCGACCCCTGAACACCGGGGAGCTGTTTTTT. As protein: CASSTRPLNTGELFF.

V and J are TRBV20-1 and TRBJ1-5, with D tentatively TRBD1 (6 bases). The CDR3 is made up of 15 amino acids. Deletions cut 8 bases from V and 4 bases from J, with 21 bases between. Germline values: CDR1 DFQATT, CDR2 SNEGSKA (reference sequence). The CDR3, as DNA: TGCAGTATCCATACCAGGGGCAGCTTTAATCAGCCCCAGCATTTT. Translating gives CSIHTRGSFNQPQHF.

As for this clonotype: This may stem from a read error, because a much larger clone lies one nucleotide away. The CDR3 is CACSLTGFGYTF. Here the CDR3 DNA reads TGTGCCTGCAGCTTGACAGGGTTTGGCTACACCTTC. The chain uses TRBV7-6 and TRBJ1-2; TRBD1 aligns across 7 bases. The length of the CDR3 is 12 residues. The germline gives CDR1 SGHVS, CDR2 FNYEAQ.

In its sample, this clonotype was seen a few times. This chain uses TRBV5-8 with TRBJ1-4; no clear D. V lost 2 bases and J lost 7, with 12 bases in between. CDR1 is SGHTS, CDR2 YDEGEE, per germline. There are 14 residues in the CDR3. The CDR3 loop is CASSFRPVSEKLFF. As DNA, the CDR3 is TGTGCCAGCAGCTTCCGGCCAGTATCTGAAAAACTGTTTTTT.

This clonotype was counted at least ten times. J is TRBJ2-5 and V is TRBV5-1, with 7 bases matching TRBD2. V lost 2 bases and J lost 5; bases outside the gene matches: 9. Germline CDR1 reads SGHRS; CDR2 reads YFSETQ. The CDR3 has 15 amino acids. The CDR3 DNA follows: TGCGCCAGCAGCTTACTGTCTAGCGGAGGGGAGACCCAGTACTTC. This codes for CASSLLSSGGETQYF.

The genes are TRBV19 and TRBJ2-1; 9 positions match TRBD2. Germline CDR1 LNHDA, CDR2 SQIVND (reference sequence). J gave up 2 bases and V 10 bases, and 6 bases lay outside the gene matches. CDR3 length: 14 residues. The CDR3 spells CANEREAPYNEQFF. Here the CDR3 DNA reads TGTGCCAATGAGCGGGAGGCACCCTACAATGAGCAGTTCTTC.

This clonotype was seen at least ten times. This sequence joins TRBV27 and TRBJ2-7, with 13 bases aligning to TRBD2. J was trimmed by 3 bases and V by 10 bases; bases with no gene match: 3. Germline CDR1 MNHEY, CDR2 SMNVEV (reference sequence). The CDR3 length is 13 residues. The CDR3 nucleotides are TGTGCCATTGGGACTAGCGGGAACTACGAGCAGTACTTC. Translating gives CAIGTSGNYEQYF.

On this clonotype itself: One end of the junction varies from germline; a read error may be responsible. The chain employs TRBV5-1 and TRBJ2-5; 13 bases align to TRBD2. The germline V gene encodes CDR1 SGHRS and CDR2 YFSETQ. CDR3 size: 18 residues. This chain's CDR3 is CASSLPLAGGIGQETQYF. The CDR3 DNA reads TGTGCCAGCAGCTTACCACTAGCGGGAGGGATTGGCCAAGAGACCCAGTACTTC. Complete variable domain (other parts from reference TRBV5-1 and TRBJ2-5): KAGVTQTPRYLIKTRGQQVTLSCSPISGHRSVSWYQQTPGQGLQFLFEYFSETQRNKGNFPGRFSGRQFSNSRSEMNVSTLELGDSALYLCASSLPLAGGIGQETQYFGPGTRLLVL.

V and J are TRBV2 and TRBJ2-7; the match to TRBD1 covers 10 bases. The CDR3 spans 13 residues. Per germline, CDR1 SNHLY and CDR2 FYNNEI. Trimming removed 9 bases from V and 5 bases from J; junction bases left unmatched: 7. The CDR3 reads CASGTGDSHEQYF. DNA for the CDR3: TGTGCCAGTGGGACAGGGGATTCCCACGAGCAGTACTTC.

The sample holds many counts of this clonotype. The V call is TRBV20-1, the J call TRBJ2-2; 8 bases are shared with TRBD2. V dropped 3 bases and J dropped 4; count of bases not matched to a gene: 4. Germline CDR1 reads DFQATT; CDR2 reads SNEGSKA (reference sequence). The CDR3 runs to 14 residues. CDR3 sequence reads: CSASSGMVTGELFF. In nucleotides, the CDR3 is TGCAGTGCTAGTAGCGGGATGGTCACCGGGGAGCTGTTTTTT.

The chain is built from TRBV2 and TRBJ2-2; D may be TRBD1 (6 bases). Between the trimmed V and J ends, which lost 10 bases and 4 bases, there was a span of 19 bases. This CDR3 is 15 amino acids long. Germline CDR1 is SNHLY and CDR2 is FYNNEI. This CDR3 reads CATQGRYRSTGELFF. CDR3 nucleotides: TGTGCCACCCAGGGGCGGTACAGATCCACCGGGGAGCTGTTTTTT.

This clonotype was seen ten or more times. The chain recombines TRBV12-3 or TRBV12-4 with TRBJ2-7; 7 bases match TRBD1. V gave up 5 bases and J gave up 3 bases; unmatched junction bases: 7. The CDR3 runs to 14 residues. CDR3 residues: CASSDNRGYYEQYF. For the CDR3, the DNA is TGTGCCAGCAGTGATAACAGGGGATACTACGAGCAGTACTTC.

This clonotype has just a few counts. V usage is TRBV7-6 and J usage is TRBJ2-6; 7 nucleotides line up with TRBD1. Germline loops: CDR1 SGHVS, CDR2 FNYEAQ. V was clipped by 5 bases and J by 3 bases; unmatched bases: 19. The length of the CDR3 is 20 residues. The CDR3 sequence is CASSLPPGRGIGVGANVLTF. The CDR3 DNA follows: TGTGCCAGCAGCCTACCCCCGGGCAGGGGGATTGGGGTTGGGGCCAACGTCCTGACTTTC.

In its sample, this clonotype was seen a few times. V and J are TRBV6-1 and TRBJ1-5, with TRBD1 as a possible D gene (6 bases). V shed 6 bases and J shed 9 bases, with 15 bases lying between them. CDR1 MNHNS and CDR2 SASEGT come from the germline V gene. CDR3 length: 13 amino acids. Here the CDR3 DNA reads TGTGCCAGCAGGAAGAGGGGGGAGAGGCCCCAGCATTTT. This translates into CASRKRGERPQHF.

The table lists this clonotype with many counts. The CDR3: CASSLSNEKLFF. DNA of the CDR3: TGTGCCAGCAGTTTATCTAATGAAAAACTGTTTTTT. This chain joins TRBV28 and TRBJ1-4; D ambiguous. V lost 1 base and J lost 3, with 0 bases in between. CDR3 size: 12 residues. Per the germline V gene, CDR1 is MDHEN and CDR2 is SYDVKM.

The V call is TRBV5-1, the J call TRBJ2-2; 12 positions agree with TRBD2. The CDR3 is 19 residues long. Germline V lookup: CDR1 SGHRS, CDR2 YFSETQ. Trimming at V came to 4 bases and at J to 2 bases, leaving 12 bases not matched to a gene. The DNA of the CDR3 is TGCGCCAGCAGCGCGACTAGCGGGAGTGTTTATTTAAACACCGGGGAGCTGTTTTTT. Translation: CASSATSGSVYLNTGELFF.